The T cell receptor (beta chain) under discussion was sequenced for a study of shared clonotypes between healthy human individuals. Overall study findings and caveats: Richness estimates generally favored naive over memory subsets.

Comments on this clone: The target antigen is unknown.

CDR1 is WNHNN, CDR2 SYGVQD, per germline (reference sequence). The CDR3 is 15 amino acids. The J segment lost 4 bases and the V segment lost 5 bases, leaving 6 bases of the junction unmatched. The assay was run at deep level. Libraries were prepared by immunoSEQ multiplex PCR; TCRdb keeps only in-frame clonotypes and omits some of them. Among a few hundred thousand clones, around 95% were seen once, and the ten largest hold 0.09% to 0.13%. The naive CD8 population came from CD45RO-negative cells selected for CCR7, without terminally differentiated effector memory CD45RA+ cells. Those who donated were healthy HIV-negative adults, with no recent acute infections or vaccinations reported.

This sequence originates from a woman younger than 45 in good health. The sample comprised naive CD8+ T cells sorted from blood. The V and J genes are TRBV10-1 and TRBJ2-1; TRBD2 matches 9 bases. The CDR3 DNA reads TGCGCCAGCAGTCCGACTAGCGGTGGGTACAATGAGCAGTTCTTC. This codes for CASSPTSGGYNEQFF.